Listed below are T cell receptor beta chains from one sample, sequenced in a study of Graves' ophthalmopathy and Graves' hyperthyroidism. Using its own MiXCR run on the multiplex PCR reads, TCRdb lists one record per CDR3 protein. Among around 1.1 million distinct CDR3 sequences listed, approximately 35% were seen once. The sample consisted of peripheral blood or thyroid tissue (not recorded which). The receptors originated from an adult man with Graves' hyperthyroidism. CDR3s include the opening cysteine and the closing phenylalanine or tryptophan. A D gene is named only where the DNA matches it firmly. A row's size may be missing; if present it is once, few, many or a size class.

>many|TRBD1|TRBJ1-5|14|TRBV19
TGTGCCAGCTTGGACAGGGGTTCCCCCACGCCCCAGCATTTT
CASLDRGSPTPQHF
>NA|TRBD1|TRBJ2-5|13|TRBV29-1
TGCAGCGTTCGGGACAGGGTGCTTGGGACCCAGTACTTC
CSVRDRVLGTQYF
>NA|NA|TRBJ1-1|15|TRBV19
TGTGCCAGTAGTATATACGGGACAAACAACGCTGAAGCTTTCTTT
CASSIYGTNNAEAFF
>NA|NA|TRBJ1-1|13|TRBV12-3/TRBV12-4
TGTGCCAGCAGTTTAGATAGTTCCACTGAAGCTTTCTTT
CASSLDSSTEAFF
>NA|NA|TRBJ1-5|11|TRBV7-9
TGTGCCAGCAGGTCCCCTCAGCCCCAGCATTTT
CASRSPQPQHF
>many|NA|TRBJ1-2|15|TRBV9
TGTGCCAGCAGCGCCTGGGACCGGGCTAACTATGGCTACACCTTC
CASSAWDRANYGYTF
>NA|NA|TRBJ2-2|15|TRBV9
TGTGCCAGCAGCCCCGGGCGGCAGCGCACCGGGGAGCTGTTTTTT
CASSPGRQRTGELFF
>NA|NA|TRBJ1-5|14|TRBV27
TGTGCCAGCAGTTTCAGGGGTAGTTTCCAGCCCCAGCATTTT
CASSFRGSFQPQHF
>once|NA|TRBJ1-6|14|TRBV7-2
TGTGCCAGCAGCGCCAAGCGGGGCAATTCACCCCTCCACTTT
CASSAKRGNSPLHF
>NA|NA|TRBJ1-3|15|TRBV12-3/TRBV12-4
TGTGCCAGCAGGTTCGGGAGCCCCTCTGGAAACACCATATATTTT
CASRFGSPSGNTIYF
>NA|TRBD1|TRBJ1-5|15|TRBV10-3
TGTGCCAGCAGGAGGACAGGGACTTCGGGTCAGCCCCAGCATTTT
CASRRTGTSGQPQHF
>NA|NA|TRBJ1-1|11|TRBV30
TGTGCCTGGAGTCAAGGGGCTGAAGCTTTCTTT
CAWSQGAEAFF
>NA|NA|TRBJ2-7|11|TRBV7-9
TGTGCCAGCGGACATCCTTACGTGCAGTACTTC
CASGHPYVQYF
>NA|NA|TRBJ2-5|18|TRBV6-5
TGTGCCAGCAGCCACTGGGAGGCAGGCGGTCTATTACAAGAGACCCAGTACTTC
CASSHWEAGGLLQETQYF
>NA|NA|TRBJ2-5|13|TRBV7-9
TGTGCCAGCACCGGGACAATTAAAGAGACCCAGTACTTC
CASTGTIKETQYF
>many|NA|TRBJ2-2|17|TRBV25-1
TGTGCCATCCCCCCGCCCCCGGGACAACCGACGACCGGGGAGCTGTTTTTT
CAIPPPPGQPTTGELFF
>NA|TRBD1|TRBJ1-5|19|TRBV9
TGTGCCAGCAGCTACTTCCCCGGGACAGGTGCCTCTTGGGATCAGCCCCAGCATTTT
CASSYFPGTGASWDQPQHF
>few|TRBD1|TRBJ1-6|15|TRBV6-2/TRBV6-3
TGTGCCAGCAGTTACCCGACAGGGCCAAGATCACCCCTCCACTTT
CASSYPTGPRSPLHF
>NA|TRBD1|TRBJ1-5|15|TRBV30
TGTGCCTGGAGGGGGCCTCAGGGGGGCAATCAGCCCCAGCATTTT
CAWRGPQGGNQPQHF
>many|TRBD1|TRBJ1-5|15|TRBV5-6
TGTGCCAGCACGGTGACAGGGGTTGAGGATCAGCCCCAGCATTTT
CASTVTGVEDQPQHF
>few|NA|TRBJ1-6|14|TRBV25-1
TGTGCCAGCAGTGAACCGGGGGCTAGTTCACCCCTCCACTTT
CASSEPGASSPLHF
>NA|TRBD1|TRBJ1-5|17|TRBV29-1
TGCAGCGTTGGGGACAGGGAGGAGCGGGGTTACCAAGAGACCCAGCATTTT
CSVGDREERGYQETQHF
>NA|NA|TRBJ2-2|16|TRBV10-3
TGTGCCATCAGTGGGTCAAGCAGGACGAACACCGGGGAGCTGTTTTTT
CAISGSSRTNTGELFF
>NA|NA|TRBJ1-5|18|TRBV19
TGTGCCAGTAGTTCCGCCAGGGGATCTGCCAGTAGCAATCAGCCCCAGCATTTT
CASSSARGSASSNQPQHF
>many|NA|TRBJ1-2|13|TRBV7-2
TGTGCCAGCAGCCCGGGGCGCTGGTATGGCTACACCTTC
CASSPGRWYGYTF
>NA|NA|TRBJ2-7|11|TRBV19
TGTGCCAGTAGTATAGATCACCAGCAGTACTTC
CASSIDHQQYF
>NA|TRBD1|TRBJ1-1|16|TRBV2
TGTGCCAGCATCCGGGACAGGGGAGAGAGGGACACTGAAGCTTTCTTT
CASIRDRGERDTEAFF
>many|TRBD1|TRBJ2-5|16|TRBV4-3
TGCGCCAGCAGCCAAGATCAGCCAGGGGGTAGGGAGACCCAGTACTTC
CASSQDQPGGRETQYF
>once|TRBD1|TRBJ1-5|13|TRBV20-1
TGCAGTACTGCAGGGGGAACAACTCAGCCCCAGCATTTT
CSTAGGTTQPQHF
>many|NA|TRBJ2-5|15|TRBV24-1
TGTGCCACCAGTGATTTGGACACAAAACAAGAGACCCAGTACTTC
CATSDLDTKQETQYF
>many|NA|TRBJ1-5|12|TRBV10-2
TGCGCCAGCACCGAACCGGGCAAGCCCCAGCATTTT
CASTEPGKPQHF
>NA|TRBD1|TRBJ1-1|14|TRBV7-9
TGTGCCAGCAGCTCGGGGGCGGACAGGGGGCGAGCTTTCTTT
CASSSGADRGRAFF
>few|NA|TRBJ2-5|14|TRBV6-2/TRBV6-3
TGTGCCGCCTGGGCGGGGGCTCTTGGAGAGACCCAGTACTTC
CAAWAGALGETQYF
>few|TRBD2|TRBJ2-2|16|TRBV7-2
TGTGCCAGCAGCCTGGGGCCAGCGGGACTCACCGGGGAGCTGTTTTTT
CASSLGPAGLTGELFF
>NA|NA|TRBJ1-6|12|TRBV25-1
TGTGCCTTGGACAGTGGGTATTCACCCCTCCACTTT
CALDSGYSPLHF
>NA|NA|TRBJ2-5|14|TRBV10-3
TGTGCCATCAGTGGCGGGAATAGCAATCAGCCCCAGTACTTC
CAISGGNSNQPQYF
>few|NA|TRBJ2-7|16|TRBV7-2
TGTGCCAGCAGCTTAGCCGGGCTCAGCGGACCCTACGAGCAGTACTTC
CASSLAGLSGPYEQYF
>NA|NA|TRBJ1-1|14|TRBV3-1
TGTGCCAGCAGCCAAGATCAGGGCAACACTGAAGCTTTCTTT
CASSQDQGNTEAFF
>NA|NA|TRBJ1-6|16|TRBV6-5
TGTGCCAGCAGTCCGCAGGGTGGGCCCTATAATTCACCCCTCCACTTT
CASSPQGGPYNSPLHF
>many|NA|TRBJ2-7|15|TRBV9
TGTGCCAGCAGCGTAGCTACGGGGAACACCTACGAGCAGTACTTC
CASSVATGNTYEQYF
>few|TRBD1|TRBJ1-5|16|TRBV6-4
TGTGCCAGCAGTCCGTTGGGACAGGGTACAAATCAGCCCCAGCATTTT
CASSPLGQGTNQPQHF
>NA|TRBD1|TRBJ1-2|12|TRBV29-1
TGCAGCGTCGACAGGGGGCGATATGGCTACACCTTC
CSVDRGRYGYTF
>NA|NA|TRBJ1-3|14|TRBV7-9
TGTGCCAGCAGCCGCGGGACTAGCGGGGGCACCATATATTTT
CASSRGTSGGTIYF
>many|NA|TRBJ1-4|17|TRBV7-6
TGTGCCAGCAGCCCAGTAGCCCGGCGGGGCCTTGGTGAAAAACTGTTTTTT
CASSPVARRGLGEKLFF
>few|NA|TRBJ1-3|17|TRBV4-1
TGCGCCAGCAGCCAAGTTGCTATGAGGAGCTCTGGAAACACCATATATTTT
CASSQVAMRSSGNTIYF
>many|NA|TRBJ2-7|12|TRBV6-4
TGTGCCAGCAGTTACTCTAACTACGAGCAGTACTTC
CASSYSNYEQYF
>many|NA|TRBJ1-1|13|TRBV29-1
TGCAGCGTACGCGCGGGGATGTGGACTGAAGCTTTCTTT
CSVRAGMWTEAFF
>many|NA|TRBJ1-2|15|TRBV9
TGTGCCAGCAGCGCCCTACAGGACTCTAACTATGGCTACACCTTC
CASSALQDSNYGYTF